Listed here are 13 T cell receptor beta chains from one sample, sequenced in a study of Ad26.COV2.S vaccination and SARS-CoV-2 variants (dated by TCRdb to the early 2020s). The library was generated by the immunoSEQ multiplex PCR assay. Drawn from immuneACCESS, this table holds only the in-frame rearrangements with V and J called that TCRdb kept. Clones are partly lost; checked studies trace under half to an unresolved V gene and leave the rest unexplained. The sample records hundreds of thousands of clones, roughly 84% of which are singletons. The top ten clonotypes cover about 3.5% of the sample. The treatment or condition label for this specimen denotes: some 20 received Ad26.COV2.S at low or high dose, single or two shots; several received placebo; per-sample allocation not given. For vaccine and placebo recipients, the sequenced repertoires came from samples collected on day 63 after the first injection.

This material consisted of peripheral blood, taken in a trial of Ad26.COV2.S vaccine versus placebo. These TCRs come from a person aged 18-60 years who received the Ad26.COV2.S COVID-19 vaccine or a placebo.

This rearrangement joins TRBV21-1 to TRBJ2-1; the table gives TRBD1 as D, unverified against the DNA. TRBV21-1 is a listed pseudogene. This CDR3 has 17 amino acids. CDR3: CASSPTAPLCSYNEQFF. The CDR3 region has the DNA TGTGCCAGCAGCCCGACAGCGCCGCTCTGCTCCTACAATGAGCAGTTCTTC.

This clone came up a few times. The chain combines TRBV24-1 with TRBJ1-5, with D unclear. Germline V lookup: CDR1 KGHDR, CDR2 SFDVKD. CDR3 length: 13 amino acids. Trimming shortened V by 8 bases and J by 0 bases, and 7 bases separated the two germline ends. The DNA for the CDR3 is TGTGCCACCAAATCTCTTAGCAATCAGCCCCAGCATTTT. As protein: CATKSLSNQPQHF.

The chain couples TRBV12-3 or TRBV12-4 to TRBJ1-1; D not resolved. V gave up 6 bases and J gave up 4 bases, with 12 bases separating them. The CDR3 covers 13 residues. The CDR3 region is CASSPAAGTEAFF. The CDR3, as DNA: TGTGCCAGCAGCCCCGCGGCCGGCACTGAAGCTTTCTTT.

The rearrangement uses TRBV6-2 or TRBV6-3 and TRBJ2-3; 7 nucleotides line up with TRBD1. The V segment lost 6 bases and the J segment 4 bases; nucleotides outside the gene matches: 7. The CDR3 loop spans 14 amino acids. Germline-derived CDR1 and CDR2 are MNHEY and SVGEGT. For the CDR3, the DNA is TGTGCCAGCAGCGACAGGGAACGGCCAGATACGCAGTATTTT. Translating gives CASSDRERPDTQYF.

V and J are TRBV18 and TRBJ2-5; D may be TRBD1 (5 bases). Trimming removed 3 bases at V and 0 bases at J, with 8 bases between. Germline CDR1 is KGHSH and CDR2 is LQKENI. CDR3 length: 14 amino acids. CDR3 region: CASSPRTYQETQYF. The CDR3 DNA reads TGTGCCAGCTCACCGAGGACATACCAAGAGACCCAGTACTTC.

This rearrangement joins TRBV30 to TRBJ1-1; no reliable D call. The CDR3 sequence is 13 residues long. V lost 3 bases, J lost 3 bases, and 11 bases lay in between. Per the germline V gene, CDR1 is GTSNPN and CDR2 is SVGIG (reference sequence). The CDR3 DNA follows: TGTGCCTGGAGGACGCTAGAGGACACTGAAGCTTTCTTT. Translating it yields CAWRTLEDTEAFF.

The J gene is TRBJ1-4, the V gene TRBV11-2, with D unclear. This CDR3 is built from 14 residues. Germline values: CDR1 SGHAT, CDR2 FQNNGV. Trimming shortened V by 3 bases and J by 1 base, and 6 bases separated the two germline ends. The CDR3: CASSLKGTNEKLFF. The CDR3 region has the DNA TGTGCCAGCAGCTTGAAGGGAACTAATGAAAAACTGTTTTTT.

J is TRBJ2-1 and V is TRBV18; D is unclear. Trimming pared 2 bases from V and 5 bases from J, leaving 10 bases between. This CDR3 spans 14 amino acids. CDR1 is KGHSH and CDR2 is LQKENI in the germline V gene. The DNA of the CDR3 is TGTGCCAGCTCACCATATGAGCAGAACAATGAGCAGTTCTTC. This gives the protein CASSPYEQNNEQFF.

V and J are TRBV11-3 and TRBJ2-1; D not certain. The CDR3 has 14 amino acids. Deletions cut 2 bases from V and 3 bases from J, with 8 bases between. The germline gives CDR1 SGHNT, CDR2 YENEEA. In nucleotides, the CDR3 is TGTGCCAGCAGCTTAAGGTCAGTCTACAATGAGCAGTTCTTC. It encodes CASSLRSVYNEQFF.

DNA for the CDR3: TGCGCCAGCAGCCAAGATAGTGGCCGGGGAGGAGTAAATGAAAAACTGTTTTTT. Its protein product is CASSQDSGRGGVNEKLFF. The rearrangement joins TRBV4-1 to TRBJ1-4; D gene uncertain. This CDR3 has 18 amino acids. The V end was cut by 0 bases, the J end by 5 bases, with 19 bases between. CDR1 is MGHRA and CDR2 is YSYEKL in the germline V gene.

This clone occurred once. V is TRBV5-6 and J is TRBJ2-2; 9 nucleotides agree with TRBD1. CDR3 size: 15 residues. Losses at the gene ends were 4 bases for V and 12 bases for J; bases not matched to a gene: 13. Germline V gene data show CDR1 as SGHDT and CDR2 as YYEEEE. CDR3 sequence: CASSRLTPGTGKLFF. For the CDR3, the DNA is TGTGCCAGCAGCCGACTGACCCCCGGGACAGGGAAGCTGTTTTTT.

V is TRBV29-1 and J is TRBJ2-1; D is perhaps TRBD2 (6 bases). Germline-derived CDR1 and CDR2 are SQVTM and ANQGSEA. This CDR3 is built from 13 residues. V gave up 6 bases and J gave up 0 bases, with 9 bases separating them. CDR3 DNA sequence: TGCAGCGTGGAGGGAGGCTCCTACAATGAGCAGTTCTTC. Amino acid sequence: CSVEGGSYNEQFF.

The rearrangement joins TRBV7-2 to TRBJ1-5; tentatively, D is TRBD1 (6 bases). Germline V gene data show CDR1 as SGHTA and CDR2 as FQGNSA. The CDR3 is made up of 14 amino acids. The V end lost 4 bases, the J end lost 2 bases, and 9 bases lay between the germline ends. In DNA, the CDR3 is TGTGCCAGCAGCTCCTACAGGGGCAATCAGCCCCAGCATTTT. It codes for CASSSYRGNQPQHF.